The sequence of this T cell receptor beta chain was determined in a study of blood T cell repertoires in COVID-19 (dated by TCRdb to the early 2020s). A note on the overall study: The collaborator samples originated in the United States, Italy and Spain and spanned the acute and convalescent phases of COVID-19. The material from the prospective study consisted of cDNA or gDNA derived from T cells, B-cell-depleted T cells, or PBMCs. The dataset comprised deeply sampled blood TCRbeta repertoires from subjects exposed to, actively infected with, or recovered from COVID-19. The repertoires were released in a freely available public database meant as a resource for research on the immune response to SARS-CoV-2. Samples came from the ongoing ImmuneRACE study (first 160 participants) plus 1,254 subjects from 6 global collaborators. Nearly every sample came with metadata listing a de-identified subject ID, COVID-19 status, age in years and sex. HLA class I and class II types, where available, came from metadata supplied by the sample provider rather than from assay-based typing.

On this clone: This clone's antigen is unknown. No much larger clone exists at a distance of one base, and base qualities are not known.

Here is what the overall study found, with its caveats: The quantity of clinical and demographic metadata differed by source and by participant and was supplied without curation.

One collaborating source in Seattle enrolled patients during active infection and followed them longitudinally through the course of disease. Collaborating institutions collected whole blood in K2EDTA tubes following their own protocols. For TCRbeta analysis, collaborators shipped samples in one of three forms: frozen whole blood, isolated PBMCs, or DNA extracted from either of those sample types. The immunoSEQ Assay, a bias-controlled multiplex PCR, was used to amplify TCRbeta CDR3 regions from genomic DNA. Concerning the study's data processing: The number of nucleated cells in each sample was estimated from the amplification of reference gene primers within the assay. To quantify the absolute abundance of each unique TCRbeta CDR3 rearrangement, sequence reads were collapsed and filtered. For each sample, productive Simpson clonality was calculated as the square root of Simpson's diversity index over productive rearrangements. As stored in TCRdb, this immuneACCESS dataset retains in-frame rearrangements with V and J assigned. A fraction of the clones does not appear; measured against another copy, unresolved V genes explain less than half of the discrepancy, and the remainder lacks a known reason. V, J and clone size are taken as reported in that table, and D and trimming were inferred from the DNA itself. In this sample the table shows roughly 300,000 clones, roughly 92% of which occur a single time. Over 2% of the sample goes to the ten largest clones.

The trim is 5 bases for V and 5 bases for J, with a gap of 15 bases between the germline ends. Measured from the cysteine to the phenylalanine, the CDR3 is 15 residues long. Just the 45-base CDR3 DNA is kept, in frame starting at base 1. The CDR1 and CDR2 encoded by the germline V gene are MDHEN and SYDVKM. The chain uses TRBV28 and TRBJ1-4; a tentative D call is TRBD1 (6 bases match). This TCR was sampled from a woman aged 25-40 years with COVID-19, enrolled during active disease. Sequencing input: peripheral blood. The nucleotides read TGTGCCAGCAGTCAGCAGACAGGTGACAATGAAAAACTGTTTTTT. The translation is CASSQQTGDNEKLFF.